The clone carrying this TCR beta chain was counted at least ten times. Its antigen is as yet unknown. The read ends 3 residues early relative to the CDR3; the germline J gene fills the gap. The data are from a study of T cell clonality in common variable immunodeficiency. Points from the study as a whole: Compared with controls, CVID subjects had fewer shared TCRbeta clones.

Sequenced by immunoSEQ multiplex PCR; TCRdb stores in-frame clones only, minus some. The profile covers around 30,000 clones, none occurring a single time. With V trimmed by 4 bases and J by 0 bases, 3 bases remained unmatched. Germline V gives CDR1 SQVTM, CDR2 ANQGSEA. This CDR3 spans 13 amino acids. Sequenced sample: peripheral blood mononuclear cells. The genes are TRBV29-1 and TRBJ2-7; the match to TRBD1 covers 7 bases. The receptor comes from a person between 18 and 75 years old in good health. The sequenced part of the CDR3 DNA is TGCAGCGTTGCCGGGACAGTCTCCTACGAG. The encoded protein is CSVAGTVSYE. In full, the CDR3 reads CSVAGTVSYEQYF.